The next 8 T cell receptor beta chains were all read from a single sample in a study of T cell repertoires in cytomegalovirus infection. TCRdb recomputed calls from the reads with MiXCR, one row per CDR3 protein. The sample has almost 500,000 distinct CDR3 sequences, around 10% seen once. Sequenced material: PBMCs. The receptors here all came from a human donor in good health (CMV status not recorded). Some clones in this sample may be carry-over from other donors' samples.

This clonotype was detected only a few times. The chain links TRBV24-1 to TRBJ2-2; D gene unclear. Germline CDR1 KGHDR, CDR2 SFDVKD. The CDR3 is 13 residues long. With 5 bases removed from V and 6 bases from J, the gap between germline ends came to 9 bases. This CDR3 reads CATSGLGAGELFF. The CDR3 DNA is TGTGCCACCAGTGGCCTTGGGGCCGGGGAGCTGTTTTTT.

In this sample, this clonotype turned up many times. The V and J genes are TRBV4-2 and TRBJ1-4, with D perhaps matching TRBD1 (5 bases). The CDR3 contains 16 residues. The ends were cut back, 0 bases at V and 7 bases at J, with 15 bases in the middle. Germline V gene lookup returns CDR1 LGHNA and CDR2 YNFKEQ. The CDR3 spells CASSQDRVQGGEKLFF. The CDR3 coding sequence is TGTGCCAGCAGCCAAGATCGTGTCCAGGGAGGTGAAAAACTGTTTTTT.

This clonotype was counted at least ten times. For the CDR3, the DNA is TGTGCCAGCAGTGTCGGAAGGGGCGCCGGGGAAAAACTGTTTTTT. Translation: CASSVGRGAGEKLFF. V and J are TRBV12-3 or TRBV12-4 and TRBJ1-4; tentative D call: TRBD1 (5 bases). CDR3 length equals 15 residues. With 5 bases removed from V and 8 bases from J, the gap between germline ends came to 18 bases.

Only a few counts were recorded for this clonotype. The V and J genes are TRBV10-3 and TRBJ2-7; no clear D gene. V lost 2 bases and J 1 base, leaving 9 bases between the germline ends. This CDR3 contains 14 residues. Germline lookup yields CDR1 ENHRY and CDR2 SYGVKD. The CDR3 reads CAISEPDKSYEQYF. CDR3 DNA: TGTGCCATCAGTGAGCCAGACAAATCCTACGAGCAGTACTTC.

The chain joins TRBV2 to TRBJ2-1; D unclear. This CDR3 spans 13 amino acids. Deletions cut 2 bases from V and 10 bases from J, with 12 bases between. CDR1 SNHLY and CDR2 FYNNEI come from the germline V gene. CDR3 coding DNA: TGTGCCAGCAGTGAAACGAGGAAGGGCGAGCAGTTCTTC. It specifies CASSETRKGEQFF.

This clonotype was detected many times. This chain connects TRBV19 to TRBJ1-4; D is possibly TRBD1 (5 bases). The CDR3 runs to 15 residues. Germline V gives CDR1 LNHDA, CDR2 SQIVND (reference sequence). Deletions cut 5 bases from V and 2 bases from J, with 12 bases between. The CDR3 reads CASSEQATTNEKLFF. Written as DNA, the CDR3 is TGTGCCAGTAGTGAACAGGCGACGACTAATGAAAAACTGTTTTTT.

The chain carries TRBV5-1 and TRBJ2-7; no definite D call. CDR1 is SGHRS, CDR2 YFSETQ, per germline. V was cut by 0 bases and J by 5 bases, with 15 bases left in between. The CDR3 spans 15 residues. The CDR3 loop reads CASSLALGSGNEQYF. The CDR3 nucleotides read TGCGCCAGCAGCTTGGCCCTGGGAAGTGGCAACGAGCAGTACTTC.

This clonotype was seen repeatedly, ten times or more. The genes are TRBV28 and TRBJ2-3, with D tentatively TRBD1 (6 bases). The CDR3 contains 17 residues. Germline V gene lookup returns CDR1 MDHEN and CDR2 SYDVKM. V shed 4 bases and J shed 6 bases, with 23 bases lying between them. The CDR3 DNA reads TGTGCCAGCAGTTCTCTCCGACAGGACGCTGAGCTGGATACGCAGTATTTT. This translates into CASSSLRQDAELDTQYF.